These T cell receptor beta chains were read from a single sample in a study of OX40 agonist ivuxolimab in advanced cancers. TCRdb's table, derived via immunoSEQ multiplex PCR, lists solely in-frame clones and lacks some. This table has approximately 89,000 clones, 70% to 90% appearing once. The sample in question was CD4+ or CD8+ T cells sorted from blood, obtained in a trial of the OX40 agonist ivuxolimab. These receptors were obtained from an adult with an advanced solid tumor such as melanoma, head and neck, liver or kidney cancer. CDR3s leave out the opening cysteine and the closing phenylalanine or tryptophan. The D gene is left open where the match is weak.

cdr3_aa	d_call	v_call
ASRDNYEQY	.	TRBV6-6
ASTSLGGNLNEQF	.	TRBV7-2
ASSIGGSGTDTQY	.	TRBV19
ASSLHAGGGQPQH	TRBD1	TRBV28
ASSPSGGAPNQPQH	.	TRBV19
ASSTPGQSHADTGELF	TRBD1	TRBV19
ASSLGTGSNQPQH	.	TRBV5-5
ASSWDQIYNEQF	.	TRBV5-1
ASSQRDRVGGELF	TRBD1	TRBV27
ASSTPRELTDTQY	.	TRBV7-2
ASSYQGPSYGYT	.	TRBV27
ASSLPGLAGSYEQF	TRBD2	TRBV14
ASSPVGTRALDEQF	TRBD2	TRBV18
ASSKGQSYEQY	.	TRBV18
ASSVASGPSTDTQY	TRBD2	TRBV9
ASSLSLAWYNEQF	.	TRBV27
ASSSRPGGPSGNTIY	.	TRBV19
ASSQDTGDTQY	.	TRBV4-3
ASSIQARPGV	.	TRBV28
ASSLRGRANIQY	.	TRBV7-3
ASSLAEGLEQY	.	TRBV5-1
ASSPLAPEQY	.	TRBV18
ASSLTINQPQH	.	TRBV7-2
ASTDRSSYEQY	TRBD1	TRBV19
ASSSGLSTDTQY	.	TRBV7-2
ASRGDSAEQY	TRBD1	TRBV6-5
ASTHLGELTEAF	.	TRBV9
ASSPQPGQNDYSNQPQH	TRBD1	TRBV28
ASSFLRGANYGYT	.	TRBV7-2
ASSQTSLGEQY	.	TRBV11-2
ASSYDQTYEQY	.	TRBV6-5